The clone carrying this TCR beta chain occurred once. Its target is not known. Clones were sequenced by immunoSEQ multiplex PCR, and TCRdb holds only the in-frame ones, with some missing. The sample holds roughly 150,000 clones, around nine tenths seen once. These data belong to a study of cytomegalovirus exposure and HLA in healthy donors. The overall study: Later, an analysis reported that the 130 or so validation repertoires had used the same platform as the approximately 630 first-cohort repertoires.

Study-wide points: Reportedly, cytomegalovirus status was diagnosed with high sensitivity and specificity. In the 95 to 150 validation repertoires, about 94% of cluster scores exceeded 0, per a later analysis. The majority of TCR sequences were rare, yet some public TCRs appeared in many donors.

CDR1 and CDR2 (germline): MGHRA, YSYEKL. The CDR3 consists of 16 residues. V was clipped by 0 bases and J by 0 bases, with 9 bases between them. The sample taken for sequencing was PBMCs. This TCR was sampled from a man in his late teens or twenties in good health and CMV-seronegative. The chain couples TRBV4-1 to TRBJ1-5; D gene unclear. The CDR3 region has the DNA TGCGCCAGCAGCCAAGAGAGGGCAGATAGCAATCAGCCCCAGCATTTT. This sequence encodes CASSQERADSNQPQHF.